Listed here are 7 T cell receptor beta chains from one sample, sequenced in a study of cytomegalovirus exposure and HLA in healthy donors. PCR involved 60 Vbeta and 13 Jbeta primers. Profiling relied on immunoSEQ multiplex PCR, and the TCRdb table lists in-frame clones only, not all of them. The table lists over 200,000 clones, around 80% of them singletons. Sequenced material: PBMCs. The receptors shown here come from a male donor in good health and CMV-seronegative.

The chain is built from TRBV23-1 and TRBJ1-1, with 12 bases fitting TRBD1. TRBV23-1 is treated as an ORF (open reading frame) with a function not yet certain. V gave up 2 bases and J gave up 0 bases; unmatched junction bases: 4. CDR3 length: 17 residues. In DNA form, the CDR3 reads TGCGCCAGCAGTCAACAGGGACAGGGGGCCATGAACACTGAAGCTTTCTTT. As protein: CASSQQGQGAMNTEAFF.

CDR3 sequence: CAWSVIWTSGIPNRETQYF. For the CDR3, the DNA is TGTGCCTGGAGCGTTATATGGACTAGCGGGATACCCAACCGGGAGACCCAGTACTTC. The V gene is TRBV30, the J gene TRBJ2-5, with 12 bases lining up with TRBD2. CDR3 length: 19 amino acids. J was trimmed by 5 bases and V by 3 bases; bases with no gene match: 19. Germline values: CDR1 GTSNPN, CDR2 SVGIG (reference sequence).

CDR3 in amino acids: CASSPGLAGTYEQYF. CDR3 nucleotides: TGTGCCAGCAGCCCGGGACTAGCGGGCACCTACGAGCAGTACTTC. The chain employs TRBV14 and TRBJ2-7, with 12 bases identical to TRBD2. V was clipped by 4 bases and J by 2 bases; unmatched bases: 3. From germline, CDR1 is SGHDN and CDR2 FVKESK. The length of the CDR3 is 15 residues. Full variable domain (missing parts from reference TRBV14 and TRBJ2-7): EAGVTQFPSHSVIEKGQTVTLRCDPISGHDNLYWYRRVMGKEIKFLLHFVKESKQDESGMPNNRFLAERTGGTYSTLKVQPAELEDSGVYFCASSPGLAGTYEQYFGPGTRLTVT.

The chain carries TRBV5-1 and TRBJ2-7, with D maybe TRBD1 (6 bases). Germline V lookup: CDR1 SGHRS, CDR2 YFSETQ. This CDR3 region has 14 residues. V lost 1 base and J lost 3, with 11 bases in between. CDR3 loop: CASSLTQGFYEQYF. The CDR3 DNA reads as TGCGCCAGCAGCTTGACTCAGGGGTTCTACGAGCAGTACTTC.

This clone was picked up one time. The chain has TRBV5-1 and TRBJ2-3, with 15 bases identical to TRBD2. The CDR3 length is 16 residues. CDR1 is SGHRS and CDR2 is YFSETQ in the germline V gene. The V and J ends lost 4 bases and 5 bases, in that order; junction bases with no gene match: 5. In nucleotides, the CDR3 is TGCGCCAGCAGCGACTCGGGACTAGCGGGAGGAGATACGCAGTATTTT. It yields the protein CASSDSGLAGGDTQYF.

In this sample, this clone turned up a few times. Other DNA sequences in the sample encode the same CDR3. CDR3 sequence: CASRGTGGNQPQHF. CDR3 nucleotides: TGTGCCAGCAGGGGGACAGGGGGCAATCAGCCCCAGCATTTT. The rearrangement joins TRBV6-5 to TRBJ1-5; the match to TRBD1 covers 10 bases. Germline V gene lookup returns CDR1 MNHEY and CDR2 SVGAGI. V was pared by 6 bases and J by 2 bases, with 1 base of the junction left unmatched. CDR3 length: 14 amino acids.

This chain uses TRBV5-1 with TRBJ2-1, with D possibly being TRBD2 (5 bases). With 1 base removed from V and 4 bases from J, the gap between germline ends came to 6 bases. Germline V gene data show CDR1 as SGHRS and CDR2 as YFSETQ. This CDR3 has 13 residues. CDR3 coding DNA: TGCGCCAGCAGCTTGACTAGTTACAATGAGCAGTTCTTC. Its protein is CASSLTSYNEQFF.